The rows below give T cell receptor beta chains drawn from one sample of a study of T cell changes during pregnancy in multiple sclerosis. The protocol was immunoSEQ multiplex PCR, while the TCRdb copy is restricted to in-frame clones and leaves out a portion. The top ten clones hold around 0.31% of a sample with almost 50,000 clones, approximately 93% of them seen once. This sample comprised CD4+ T cells from peripheral blood mononuclear cells, obtained in the third trimester of pregnancy. These receptors originate from a female donor with multiple sclerosis, enrolled in a pregnancy study. CDR3s include the opening cysteine and the closing phenylalanine or tryptophan. The D gene is left open where the match is weak. Rows give clone size only sometimes, using once, few, many, or a class for an expanded clone.

clone_size j_call v_call d_call cdr3_length cdr3_aa cdr3_nt
- TRBJ1-6 TRBV27 TRBD1 17 CASSSRTGSSYNSPLHF TGTGCCAGCAGTTCACGGACAGGGAGCTCCTATAATTCACCCCTCCACTTT
- TRBJ2-1 TRBV28 TRBD2 15 CASSSSGRTYNEQFF TGTGCCAGCAGTTCCAGCGGGAGAACTTACAATGAGCAGTTCTTC
- TRBJ2-2 TRBV18 TRBD2 19 CASSRLSGGTFANTGELFF TGTGCCAGCTCACGTTTAAGCGGGGGGACTTTCGCGAACACCGGGGAGCTGTTTTTT
few TRBJ1-4 TRBV29-1 TRBD1 12 CSVGGQGEKLFF TGCAGCGTTGGTGGACAGGGTGAAAAACTGTTTTTT
- TRBJ2-2 TRBV27 - 13 CASSQRNTGELFF TGTGCCAGCAGTCAGCGGAACACCGGGGAGCTGTTTTTT
once TRBJ2-7 TRBV7-2 TRBD2 16 CASSLGGLAGAYEQYF TGTGCCAGCAGCTTAGGCGGGCTAGCGGGGGCCTACGAGCAGTACTTC
- TRBJ2-2 TRBV7-2 - 15 CASSPQGSPRGELFF TGTGCCAGCAGCCCTCAGGGGTCACCGCGCGGGGAGCTGTTTTTT
few TRBJ1-1 TRBV7-9 - 13 CASSLVQNTEAFF TGTGCCAGCAGCTTAGTTCAGAACACTGAAGCTTTCTTT
- TRBJ1-2 TRBV9 TRBD1 15 CASSTHRGRSYGYTF TGTGCCAGCAGCACCCACAGGGGGCGCAGCTATGGCTACACCTTC
- TRBJ2-7 TRBV7-2 TRBD1 15 CASSSGQGGVGEQYF TGTGCCAGCAGCTCTGGACAGGGGGGGGTTGGGGAGCAGTACTTC
- TRBJ2-3 TRBV2 - 14 CASIRDTHTDTQYF TGTGCCAGCATAAGGGACACACACACAGATACGCAGTATTTT
- TRBJ1-6 TRBV7-2 - 12 CASSLVGSPLHF TGTGCCAGCAGCTTAGTGGGCTCACCCCTCCACTTT
- TRBJ1-2 TRBV5-8 TRBD1 14 CASSRTGFGYGYTF TGTGCCAGCAGCCGGACAGGGTTCGGCTATGGCTACACCTTC
- TRBJ2-4 TRBV2 TRBD2 15 CASSPRAGGKNIQYF TGTGCCAGCAGTCCACGAGCGGGGGGCAAAAACATTCAGTACTTC
- TRBJ2-1 TRBV11-3 - 13 CASSFSSYNEQFF TGTGCCAGCAGCTTTAGCTCCTACAATGAGCAGTTCTTC